Presented here are 9 T cell receptor beta chains from one specimen sequenced in a study of T cell responses to AZD1222 COVID-19 vaccine. Method: immunoSEQ multiplex PCR; TCRdb's copy keeps in-frame clones and lacks some. The data show just under 55,000 clones, 89% seen once. Sequences were derived from peripheral blood, sampled on day 0 of AZD1222 vaccination. These receptors were obtained from an adult in good health.

The chain joins TRBV7-9 to TRBJ1-4; 8 positions agree with TRBD1. This CDR3 contains 15 residues. Germline V gives CDR1 SEHNR, CDR2 FQNEAQ (reference sequence). Unmatched junction bases numbered 7, after V lost 4 bases and J lost 6 bases. This chain's CDR3 is CASSWGTGGDEKLFF. The CDR3, as DNA: TGTGCCAGCAGCTGGGGGACAGGTGGGGATGAAAAACTGTTTTTT.

This chain links TRBV28 with TRBJ2-7, with a possible D match to TRBD2 (7 bases). CDR1 and CDR2 from the germline V gene are MDHEN and SYDVKM. The V and J ends lost 3 bases and 7 bases respectively, with 16 bases between them. This CDR3 is 14 amino acids long. CDR3 sequence reads: CASSLEGGPREQYF. The CDR3 DNA sequence: TGTGCCAGCAGTTTGGAGGGGGGGCCGAGGGAGCAGTACTTC. Together with reference TRBV28 and TRBJ2-7, the CDR3 gives the full variable domain: DVKVTQSSRYLVKRTGEKVFLECVQDMDHENMFWYRQDPGLGLRLIYFSYDVKMKEKGDIPEGYSVSREKKERFSLILESASTNQTSMYLCASSLEGGPREQYFGPGTRLTVT.

This rearrangement joins TRBV3-1 (or the pseudogene TRBV3-2) to TRBJ2-7; tentatively, D is TRBD2 (6 bases). CDR1 is LGHDT, CDR2 YNNKEL, per germline (reference sequence). CDR3 length: 12 residues. Trimming removed 0 bases at V and 13 bases at J, with 13 bases between. The CDR3 DNA sequence: TGTGCCAGCAGCCAAGAGGGCGGGAAGGGCTACTTC. Translation: CASSQEGGKGYF.

This clone is a singleton in its sample. The chain carries TRBV6-1 and TRBJ2-1; unclear D gene. V was pared by 5 bases and J by 9 bases, with 14 bases between. The germline CDR1 and CDR2 sequences are MNHNS and SASEGT. The CDR3 has 13 amino acids. CDR3 loop: CASSPGRVGEQFF. The CDR3 DNA sequence: TGTGCCAGCAGTCCCGGACGTGTGGGTGAGCAGTTCTTC.

This clone appeared once. The chain employs TRBV28 and TRBJ1-2, with D unclear. The V gene lost 5 bases and the J gene lost 6 bases, with 13 bases spanning the gap. CDR1 MDHEN and CDR2 SYDVKM come from the germline V gene. The CDR3 is 13 amino acids. The CDR3 region is CASSLPSGDGYTF. CDR3 nucleotides: TGTGCCAGCAGTCTCCCCTCGGGTGATGGCTACACCTTC.

The chain carries TRBV27 and TRBJ2-3; possible D gene TRBD1, 5 bases. CDR3 size: 16 residues. Between the trimmed V and J ends, which lost 6 bases and 3 bases, there was a span of 19 bases. CDR1 and CDR2 from the germline V gene are MNHEY and SMNVEV (reference sequence). This CDR3 is CASRRASRGGTDTQYF. In DNA, the CDR3 is TGTGCCAGCAGAAGGGCTAGTAGGGGTGGTACAGATACGCAGTATTTT.

The chain carries TRBV14 and TRBJ2-1; D ambiguous. CDR1 and CDR2 from the germline V gene are SGHDN and FVKESK. The length of the CDR3 is 12 residues. With 3 bases removed from V and 12 bases from J, the gap between germline ends came to 12 bases. CDR3 sequence (DNA): TGTGCCAGCAGCCACGATTTAAACGGGCAGTTCTTC. Translated: CASSHDLNGQFF.

Only a few counts were recorded for this clone. The chain has TRBV9 and TRBJ2-1, with 10 bases identical to TRBD2. Per germline, CDR1 SGDLS and CDR2 YYNGEE. This CDR3 spans 16 amino acids. The V gene end was trimmed by 1 base and the J gene end by 6 bases; junction bases not matched to a gene: 7. The CDR3 region is CASSVPIAGGRNEQFF. CDR3 nucleotide sequence: TGTGCCAGCAGCGTACCTATAGCGGGAGGACGCAATGAGCAGTTCTTC.

V is TRBV28 and J is TRBJ2-3, with D perhaps matching TRBD1 (6 bases). V gave up 6 bases and J gave up 1 base, with 8 bases separating them. Germline CDR1 MDHEN, CDR2 SYDVKM. The CDR3 spans 13 residues. In nucleotides, the CDR3 is TGTGCCAGCAGCCCAGGGGGCACAGATACGCAGTATTTT. As protein: CASSPGGTDTQYF.